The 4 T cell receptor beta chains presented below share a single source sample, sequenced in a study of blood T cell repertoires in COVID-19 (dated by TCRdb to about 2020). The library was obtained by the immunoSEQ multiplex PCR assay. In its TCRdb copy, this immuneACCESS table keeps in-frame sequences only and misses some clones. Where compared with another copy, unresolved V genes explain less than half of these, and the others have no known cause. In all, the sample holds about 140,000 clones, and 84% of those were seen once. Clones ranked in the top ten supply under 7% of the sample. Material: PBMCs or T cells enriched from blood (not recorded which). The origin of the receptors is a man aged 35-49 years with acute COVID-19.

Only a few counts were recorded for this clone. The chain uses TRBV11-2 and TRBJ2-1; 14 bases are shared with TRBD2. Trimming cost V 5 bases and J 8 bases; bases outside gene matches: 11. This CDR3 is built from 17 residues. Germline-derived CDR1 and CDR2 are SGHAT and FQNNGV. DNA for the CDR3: TGTGCCAGCAGCCGCCGACTAGCGGGGGGGCCAGAAGATGAGCAGTTCTTC. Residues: CASSRRLAGGPEDEQFF.

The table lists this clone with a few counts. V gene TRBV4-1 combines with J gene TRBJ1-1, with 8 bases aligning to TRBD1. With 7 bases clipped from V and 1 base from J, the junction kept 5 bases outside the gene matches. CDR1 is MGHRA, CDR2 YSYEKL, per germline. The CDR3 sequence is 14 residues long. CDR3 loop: CASTWTGTNTEAFF. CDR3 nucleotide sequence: TGCGCCAGCACTTGGACAGGGACGAACACTGAAGCTTTCTTT.

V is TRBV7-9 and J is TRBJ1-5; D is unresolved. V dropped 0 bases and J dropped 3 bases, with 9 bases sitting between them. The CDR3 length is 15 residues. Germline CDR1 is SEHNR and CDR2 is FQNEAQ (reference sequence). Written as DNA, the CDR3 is TGTGCCAGCAGCTTAGCCGGAGATTACAATCAGCCCCAGCATTTT. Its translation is CASSLAGDYNQPQHF.

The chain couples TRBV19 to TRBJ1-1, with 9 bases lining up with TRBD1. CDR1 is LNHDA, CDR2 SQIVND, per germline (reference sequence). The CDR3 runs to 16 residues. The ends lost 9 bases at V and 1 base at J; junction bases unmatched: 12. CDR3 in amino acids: CASYGRDRVKNTEAFF. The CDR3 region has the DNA TGTGCCAGCTACGGACGGGACAGGGTAAAGAACACTGAAGCTTTCTTT.